This is a list of T cell receptor beta chains from one sample in a study of OX40 agonist ivuxolimab in advanced cancers. The method was immunoSEQ multiplex PCR; TCRdb's version includes in-frame clones alone and lacks a portion of them. The sample has about 80,000 clones, around 92% seen once. The sample consisted of CD4+ or CD8+ T cells sorted from blood, taken in a trial of the OX40 agonist ivuxolimab. The receptors come from an adult with an advanced solid tumor such as melanoma, head and neck, liver or kidney cancer. Each CDR3 is given with its conserved first and last residue. Fields, in order: V gene, D gene, J gene, clone size, CDR3 DNA, CDR3 protein. D genes are given only for firm matches. The size of a clone is reported for some rows only, either as once, few or many, or as a class for expanded clones.

V: TRBV5-4; D: TRBD2; J: TRBJ2-5; size: .; DNA: TGTGCCAGCAGCGGCATAGCGGGGGGTTTTCAAGAGACCCAGTACTTC; CDR3: CASSGIAGGFQETQYF
V: TRBV7-6; D: TRBD2; J: TRBJ2-1; size: .; DNA: TGTGCCAGCAGCTTAACTCGACGTGAGCGGGGGGGGATATTCTACAATGAGCAGTTCTTC; CDR3: CASSLTRRERGGIFYNEQFF
V: TRBV27; D: .; J: TRBJ1-3; size: .; DNA: TGTGCCAGCAGTTTAGGGATCTCTGGAAACACCATATATTTT; CDR3: CASSLGISGNTIYF
V: TRBV7-2; D: TRBD2; J: TRBJ2-5; size: .; DNA: TGTGCCAGCAGCTTAGGGCTAGCGGGGGGGCTGGATCAAGAGACCCAGTACTTC; CDR3: CASSLGLAGGLDQETQYF
V: TRBV2; D: .; J: TRBJ2-7; size: .; DNA: TGTGCCAGCACAGGGGAGGCCTACGAGCAGTACTTC; CDR3: CASTGEAYEQYF
V: TRBV9; D: TRBD2; J: TRBJ2-2; size: .; DNA: TGTGCCAGCAGCCTTTCGCGTAGCGGGGGCCCGGTCGGGGAGCTGTTTTTT; CDR3: CASSLSRSGGPVGELFF
V: TRBV11-2; D: .; J: TRBJ2-7; size: .; DNA: TGTGCCAGCAGTTTATCGGACGACCTCTGGTACGAGCAGTACTTC; CDR3: CASSLSDDLWYEQYF
V: TRBV2; D: .; J: TRBJ1-1; size: few; DNA: TGTGCCAGCAGTGAGGACCGACTGGAAGCTTTCTTT; CDR3: CASSEDRLEAFF
V: TRBV11-2; D: .; J: TRBJ2-1; size: .; DNA: TGTGCCAGCAGCTTAGTGGCGTCTGAGCAGTTCTTC; CDR3: CASSLVASEQFF
V: TRBV5-6; D: .; J: TRBJ1-1; size: .; DNA: TGTGCCAGCAGTCGAGGTCAGGGGCGGCCTGAAGCTTTCTTT; CDR3: CASSRGQGRPEAFF
V: TRBV9; D: TRBD2; J: TRBJ2-7; size: once; DNA: TGTGCCAGCAGCGTAGACAGCGGGGAGTCCTACGAGCAGTACTTC; CDR3: CASSVDSGESYEQYF
V: TRBV15; D: .; J: TRBJ1-4; size: .; DNA: TGTGCCACCAGCAGAGATAGGGATTTCGGGGAAAAACTGTTTTTT; CDR3: CATSRDRDFGEKLFF
V: TRBV6-1; D: .; J: TRBJ2-1; size: medium-sized; DNA: TGTGCCAGCAGTGAAGCTGGAGTCTCCTACAATGAGCAGTTCTTC; CDR3: CASSEAGVSYNEQFF
V: TRBV11-2; D: TRBD1; J: TRBJ1-4; size: .; DNA: TGTGCCAGCAGCTTACCCGCACAGGGGACTAATGAAAAACTGTTTTTT; CDR3: CASSLPAQGTNEKLFF
V: TRBV16; D: TRBD2; J: TRBJ2-3; size: .; DNA: TGTGCCAGCAGCCAATGGGGACTAGCGGGCTTCACAGATACGCAGTATTTT; CDR3: CASSQWGLAGFTDTQYF
V: TRBV7-9; D: .; J: TRBJ2-2; size: .; DNA: TGTGCCAGCAGCCAACCCAAGATTCGGGGCACCGGGGAGCTGTTTTTT; CDR3: CASSQPKIRGTGELFF
V: TRBV27; D: .; J: TRBJ2-5; size: .; DNA: TGTGCCAGCAGTTTATCGAGAGGAGAGACCCAGTACTTC; CDR3: CASSLSRGETQYF
V: TRBV4-1; D: TRBD1; J: TRBJ1-2; size: once; DNA: TGCGCCAGCAGTAGGACAGGGTGGGATGGCTACACCTTC; CDR3: CASSRTGWDGYTF
V: TRBV7-9; D: TRBD2; J: TRBJ2-5; size: .; DNA: TGTGCCAGCAGCTCCGCGAGGGCGGGGGGGGAGACCCAGTACTTC; CDR3: CASSSARAGGETQYF
V: TRBV6-6; D: TRBD2; J: TRBJ2-7; size: .; DNA: TGTGCCAGCAGTACGGGACTAGAGTACGAGCAGTACTTC; CDR3: CASSTGLEYEQYF
V: TRBV4-1; D: TRBD1; J: TRBJ2-7; size: .; DNA: TGCGCCAGCAGCCCCGCGGGACAGGGTAGTTGGTACGAGCAGTACTTC; CDR3: CASSPAGQGSWYEQYF
V: TRBV5-1; D: .; J: TRBJ2-2; size: .; DNA: TGCGCCAGCAGTCCCGGGACTCCGAACACCGGGGAGCTGTTTTTT; CDR3: CASSPGTPNTGELFF
V: TRBV10-3; D: .; J: TRBJ2-7; size: .; DNA: TGTGCCATCAGTGAGGCCTACAGGGTCTACGAGCAGTACTTC; CDR3: CAISEAYRVYEQYF
V: TRBV11-2; D: .; J: TRBJ2-1; size: .; DNA: TGTGCCAGCAGCTCGACCTATGAGCAGTTCTTC; CDR3: CASSSTYEQFF
V: TRBV27; D: TRBD1; J: TRBJ2-3; size: .; DNA: TGTGCCAGCAGTTTTGGGGGACAGGGCACAGATACGCAGTATTTT; CDR3: CASSFGGQGTDTQYF
V: TRBV5-4; D: .; J: TRBJ2-2; size: .; DNA: TGTGCCAGCAGCTTTGGTCAAGGGTGGGGGAACACCGGGGAGCTGTTTTTT; CDR3: CASSFGQGWGNTGELFF
V: TRBV9; D: .; J: TRBJ2-7; size: .; DNA: TGTGCCAGCAGCCCCCCAAGCTCCTACGAGCAGTACTTC; CDR3: CASSPPSSYEQYF
V: TRBV9; D: .; J: TRBJ2-7; size: .; DNA: TGTGCCAGCAGCGTAGGGTGGGGGCCCTACGAGCAGTACTTC; CDR3: CASSVGWGPYEQYF
V: TRBV2; D: .; J: TRBJ2-2; size: .; DNA: TGTGCCAGCAGTCAGACTAAGGGTGGGGCCGGGGAGCTGTTTTTT; CDR3: CASSQTKGGAGELFF
V: TRBV6-1; D: .; J: TRBJ1-2; size: once; DNA: TGTGCCAGCAGTGAAGACAGGGACTATGGCTACACCTTC; CDR3: CASSEDRDYGYTF
V: TRBV5-5; D: TRBD2; J: TRBJ2-3; size: .; DNA: TGTGCCAGCAGCCCCCTCGGACTAGCGGGAAAGACAGATACGCAGTATTTT; CDR3: CASSPLGLAGKTDTQYF
V: TRBV5-1; D: .; J: TRBJ2-7; size: .; DNA: TGCGCCAGCAGCTTGACCCCCGGACAGTCCTACGAGCAGTACTTC; CDR3: CASSLTPGQSYEQYF
V: TRBV13; D: TRBD2; J: TRBJ2-3; size: .; DNA: TGTGCCAGCAGCTCACTACTAGCGGGAAGCACAGATACGCAGTATTTT; CDR3: CASSSLLAGSTDTQYF
V: TRBV7-9; D: .; J: TRBJ2-1; size: .; DNA: TGTGCCAGCAGCTTAGGGACGGGGACCTCCTACAATGAGCAGTTCTTC; CDR3: CASSLGTGTSYNEQFF
V: TRBV6-7; D: TRBD1; J: TRBJ1-5; size: .; DNA: TGTGCCAGCAGACTAGACAGGGTCTGGGATCGTGATCAGCCCCAGCATTTT; CDR3: CASRLDRVWDRDQPQHF
V: TRBV6-5; D: TRBD1; J: TRBJ1-1; size: once; DNA: TGTGCCAGCAGTTACGGGACAGGGGTTAGAAACACTGAAGCTTTCTTT; CDR3: CASSYGTGVRNTEAFF
V: TRBV7-3; D: .; J: TRBJ2-3; size: .; DNA: TGTGCCAGCAGCCCCGGCGGTGGTCCCACAGATACGCAGTATTTT; CDR3: CASSPGGGPTDTQYF
V: TRBV27; D: .; J: TRBJ1-1; size: .; DNA: TGTGCCAGCAGTTTAGGGGGGTTCACTGAAGCTTTCTTT; CDR3: CASSLGGFTEAFF
V: TRBV19; D: .; J: TRBJ2-2; size: .; DNA: TGTGCCTCCGGGTTCCGGGAGCTGTTTTTT; CDR3: CASGFRELFF
V: TRBV9; D: .; J: TRBJ2-7; size: once; DNA: TGTGCCAGCAGCGTAGCTTTGGGATCCTACGAGCAGTACTTC; CDR3: CASSVALGSYEQYF
V: TRBV6-4; D: TRBD2; J: TRBJ2-3; size: .; DNA: TGTGCCAGCAGTGACTCAGCGGGGGGGCCAGATACGCAGTATTTT; CDR3: CASSDSAGGPDTQYF
V: TRBV15; D: .; J: TRBJ2-7; size: .; DNA: TGTGCCACAGGGGATCCGAGCTCCTACGAGCAGTACTTC; CDR3: CATGDPSSYEQYF
V: TRBV7-9; D: .; J: TRBJ2-4; size: .; DNA: TGTGCCAGCAGCTTAGTCGCTGGTGAGAGAGCCAAAAACATTCAGTACTTC; CDR3: CASSLVAGERAKNIQYF
V: TRBV6-5; D: .; J: TRBJ2-1; size: .; DNA: TGTGCCAGCAGTTACTCGGGCGGCCCCTACAATGAGCAGTTCTTC; CDR3: CASSYSGGPYNEQFF
V: TRBV7-3; D: .; J: TRBJ1-1; size: .; DNA: TGTGCCAGCAGCCTAGGGACCCACACTGAAGCTTTCTTT; CDR3: CASSLGTHTEAFF
V: TRBV7-9; D: TRBD1; J: TRBJ1-2; size: .; DNA: TGTGCCAGCAGCTTAGAACAGGGGTGGAACTATGGCTACACCTTC; CDR3: CASSLEQGWNYGYTF
V: TRBV19; D: .; J: TRBJ2-7; size: .; DNA: TGTGCCAGTAGTATAGTCCACTTCTCTACGATCGAGCAGTACTTC; CDR3: CASSIVHFSTIEQYF
V: TRBV11-3; D: TRBD2; J: TRBJ2-5; size: .; DNA: TGTGCCAGCAGCTTAGAGCAGAAGACTAGGACTAGCGGGGAGACCCAGTACTTC; CDR3: CASSLEQKTRTSGETQYF
V: TRBV9; D: .; J: TRBJ2-7; size: .; DNA: TGTGCCAGCAGCGTCGACAGCAATTACTACGAGCAGTACTTC; CDR3: CASSVDSNYYEQYF
V: TRBV5-4; D: TRBD1; J: TRBJ2-7; size: .; DNA: TGTGCCAGCAGTAGACAGGGCTACGAGCAGTACTTC; CDR3: CASSRQGYEQYF
V: TRBV29-1; D: TRBD1; J: TRBJ1-2; size: .; DNA: TGCAGCGCAATGACAGGGTCCTATGGCTACACCTTC; CDR3: CSAMTGSYGYTF
V: TRBV7-6; D: .; J: TRBJ2-3; size: .; DNA: TGTGCCAGCAGCTTGCAGGGGAGTTTGGCAGATACGCAGTATTTT; CDR3: CASSLQGSLADTQYF
V: TRBV6-5; D: TRBD2; J: TRBJ2-1; size: .; DNA: TGTGCCAGCGGAATAGCGGGGTACAATGAGCAGTTCTTC; CDR3: CASGIAGYNEQFF
V: TRBV10-3; D: TRBD1; J: TRBJ1-4; size: .; DNA: TGTGCCATCAGTGAGTTATGGGGGACAGGTAATGAAAAACTGTTTTTT; CDR3: CAISELWGTGNEKLFF